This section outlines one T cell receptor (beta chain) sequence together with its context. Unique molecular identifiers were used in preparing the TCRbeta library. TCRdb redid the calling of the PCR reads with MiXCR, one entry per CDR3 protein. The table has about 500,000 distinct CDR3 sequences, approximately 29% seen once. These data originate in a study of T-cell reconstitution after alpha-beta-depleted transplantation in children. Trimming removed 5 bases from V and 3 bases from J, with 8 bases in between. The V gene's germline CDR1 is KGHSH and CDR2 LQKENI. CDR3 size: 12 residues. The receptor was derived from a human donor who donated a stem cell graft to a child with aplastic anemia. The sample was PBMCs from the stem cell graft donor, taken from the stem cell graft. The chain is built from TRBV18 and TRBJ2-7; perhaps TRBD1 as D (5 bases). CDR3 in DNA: TGTGCCAGCTCAGCGACAGTCTACGAGCAGTACGTC. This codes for CASSATVYEQYV.